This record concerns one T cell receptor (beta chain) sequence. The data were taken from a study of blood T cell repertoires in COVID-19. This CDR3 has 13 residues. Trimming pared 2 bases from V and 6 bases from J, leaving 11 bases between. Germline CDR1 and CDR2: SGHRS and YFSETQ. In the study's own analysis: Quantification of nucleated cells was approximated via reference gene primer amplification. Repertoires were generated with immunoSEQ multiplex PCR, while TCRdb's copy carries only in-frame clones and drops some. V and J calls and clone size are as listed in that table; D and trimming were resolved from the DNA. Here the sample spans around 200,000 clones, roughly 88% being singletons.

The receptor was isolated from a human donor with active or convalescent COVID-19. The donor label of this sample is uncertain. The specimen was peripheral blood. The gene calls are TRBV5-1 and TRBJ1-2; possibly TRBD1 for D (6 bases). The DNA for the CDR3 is TGCGCCAGCAGCTTTAGTGGGGGCCATGGCTACACCTTC. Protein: CASSFSGGHGYTF.